This TCR beta chain is drawn from a study of T-cell reconstitution after alpha-beta-depleted transplantation in children. Regarding the study as a whole: Recipient T cells and thymic progenitors that survived gave rise to the high TCRbeta diversity observed at day 60 in some patients. T-cell counts and diversity were attributed mostly to newly produced T cells one year after transplant.

Unique molecular identifiers were used to barcode this TCRbeta library. From the PCR reads, TCRdb called clonotypes with MiXCR, one entry per CDR3 protein. The data contain roughly 300,000 distinct CDR3 sequences, approximately 10% of them singletons. This CDR3 is 13 amino acids long. Looked up from germline, CDR1 is SNHLY and CDR2 is FYNNEI. V lost 2 bases and J lost 15, with 17 bases in between. This clonotype showed up just a few times. Its antigen is not known. The source was peripheral blood, collected 180 days after TCRalphabeta/CD19-depleted stem cell transplant. The V gene is TRBV2, the J gene TRBJ2-4; weak D call: TRBD1 (7 bases). This TCR came from a male patient between 2 and 10 years old who had a stem cell transplant for chronic granulomatous disease, so the T cells may come from the graft donor. The chain's CDR3 is CASSEQGGIVSYF. CDR3 coding DNA: TGTGCCAGCAGTGAACAGGGGGGCATCGTTTCGTACTTC.